The source of this T cell receptor beta chain is a study of memory CD4+ T cells and cytomegalovirus serostatus. For the study at large: This sample comes from healthy Belgian adults, eight to ten CMV seropositive, about 25 seronegative.

The repertoire was sequenced with immunoSEQ multiplex PCR; TCRdb's copy has only in-frame clones and lacks some. This repertoire shows around 25,000 clones, 76% found once; its top ten account for 0.85% to 1.1%. Broader study findings: The CMV-associated TCR signature appears largely within the CD4+ memory repertoire. CMV serostatus prediction reached median AUC around 0.94, or 0.89 with US-trained model.

There are 15 residues in the CDR3. V lost 10 bases, J lost 1 base, and 20 bases lay in between. CDR1 and CDR2 from the germline V gene are MGHDK and SYGVNS. The sort gate was single viable CD3+CD4+CD8-CD45RO+ cells for memory CD4+ T cells. CD4+ T cells were isolated by positive magnetic selection. As for this clone: Its antigen is unidentified.

This clonotype was sampled from an adult in good health and CMV-seronegative. The specimen sequenced was memory CD4+ T cells from blood. The chain joins TRBV25-1 to TRBJ2-7, with D perhaps matching TRBD2 (6 bases). For the CDR3, the DNA is TGTGCCACTCAGCCTTCCGGGAGCTATTCCTACGAGCAGTACTTC. Its translation is CATQPSGSYSYEQYF.